These 4 T cell receptor beta chains share one sample of origin, sequenced in a study of naive and memory T cell subsets (dated by TCRdb to between 2016 and 2019). The library was prepared using UMI-ligation and nested PCR. TCRdb names Illumina MiSeq as the instrument used. The beta constant-region primer consisted of an equimolar mixture of two oligonucleotides that together covered TRBC1 and TRBC2. Four rounds of PCR, combining the SP2 primer with nested alpha and beta constant-region primers, were used to amplify the ligated cDNA. In-frame beta chains were kept once TCRdb had trimmed the public reads at Q25 with fastp and called clones with MiXCR. Each entry is one CDR3 protein sequence, shown with its most common DNA and genes. In this sample the table shows 4,000 to 5,000 distinct CDR3 sequences, less than 5.5% of which occur a single time. The ten largest clones represent about a quarter of the sample.

Sequenced material: effector memory CD8+ T cells from blood. The cell subset or site label for this specimen denotes: effector memory, CD45RA- CD27-. The receptor source for this set is a human donor in good health.

V is TRBV20-1 and J is TRBJ2-1, with TRBD2 matching over 8 bases. This CDR3 has 15 amino acids. V dropped 0 bases and J dropped 7; count of bases not matched to a gene: 8. The V gene's germline CDR1 is DFQATT and CDR2 SNEGSKA (reference sequence). The CDR3 bases are TGCAGTGCTAGAGATGAAGCGGGAGAGATTAATGAGCAGTTCTTC. This gives the protein CSARDEAGEINEQFF.

This clonotype has only a few counts. The chain is built from TRBV6-1 and TRBJ2-1, with 11 bases that match TRBD2. CDR1 and CDR2 (germline): MNHNS, SASEGT. Losses at the gene ends were 2 bases for V and 10 bases for J; bases not matched to a gene: 10. The CDR3 is 16 residues long. The CDR3 spells CASSENVAGGPGEQFF. The DNA for the CDR3 is TGTGCCAGCAGTGAAAACGTAGCGGGAGGGCCTGGAGAGCAGTTCTTC.

By its share, this clonotype is medium-sized (0.01 to 0.1%). The V gene is TRBV29-1, the J gene TRBJ2-1; D is uncertain. Germline CDR1 reads SQVTM; CDR2 reads ANQGSEA. There are 12 residues in the CDR3. V lost 3 bases and J lost 5, with 8 bases in between. CDR3 protein: CSVEPTHNEQFF. In DNA form, the CDR3 reads TGCAGCGTTGAGCCTACCCACAATGAGCAGTTCTTC.

The chain recombines TRBV12-3 or TRBV12-4 with TRBJ2-7, with TRBD1 identical over 7 bases. CDR3 length: 15 residues. Trimming removed 3 bases from V and 0 bases from J; junction bases left unmatched: 5. The CDR3 region has the DNA TGTGCCAGCAGTTTCCCGGGACAGAACTCCTACGAGCAGTACTTC. Its translation is CASSFPGQNSYEQYF.